The clone carrying this T cell receptor (beta chain) came up a few times. The antigen is undetermined. Profiles of TCR beta VDJ and CDR3 were generated from a genomic DNA template. Using its own MiXCR run on the reads, TCRdb lists one record per CDR3 protein. This table has 150,000 to 200,000 distinct CDR3 sequences, about 45% appearing once. The patients chosen for sequencing had shown expansion of CD8+CD57+ cells (detected by flow cytometry). V lost 6 bases, J lost 5 bases, and 5 bases stayed unmatched. This CDR3 region has 14 residues. Germline assignment: CDR1 MNHNS and CDR2 SASEGT. The source of the sample is a study of CD8+CD57+ T cells in acquired aplastic anemia. Whole-study results and caveats: Some 31 sequences, all CD8+ CDR3, were shared between patients and controls.

The clonotype originates from a human donor with aplastic anemia. What was sequenced was sorted CD4+, CD8+, or CD8+CD57+ T cells (not recorded which) from PBMCs. V usage is TRBV6-1 and J usage is TRBJ2-3, with TRBD1 matching 10 bases. The CDR3 nucleotides read TGTGCCAGCAGGGGACAGGGGTATGAAGATACGCAGTATTTT. Translation gives CASRGQGYEDTQYF.